Following are 24 T cell receptor beta chains from one sample sequenced in a study of T cells in Graves' hyperthyroidism and ophthalmopathy. What was amplified from RNA transcripts were TCR beta CDR3 regions. TCR CDR3 underwent first-round RT-PCR with the HTBI primer set. MiXCR was run by TCRdb on the multiplex PCR reads, yielding one entry per CDR3 protein. The repertoire includes about half a million distinct CDR3 sequences, 15% to 20% of them detected once, and approximately 32% sits in the top ten. Material: blood. These receptors were obtained from a woman aged 25 to 39 with Graves' ophthalmopathy.

This clonotype came up a few times. The chain's CDR3 is CSASPEDHEQYF. The CDR3 DNA sequence: TGCAGTGCTAGTCCAGAGGACCACGAGCAGTACTTC. The rearrangement links TRBV20-1 to TRBJ2-7; no reliable D call. The CDR3 runs 12 residues. In germline, CDR1 is DFQATT, CDR2 SNEGSKA (reference sequence). V was clipped by 3 bases and J by 5 bases, with 11 bases between them.

This clonotype showed up many times. The chain is built from TRBV20-1 and TRBJ2-1; TRBD2 agrees at 9 bases. The trim removed 6 bases at V and 0 bases at J, leaving 6 bases unmatched. The CDR3 extends over 15 amino acids. From germline, CDR1 is DFQATT and CDR2 SNEGSKA (reference sequence). CDR3 nucleotide sequence: TGCAGTGCCCAACGACTAGCGGCCTCCTACAATGAGCAGTTCTTC. Amino acid sequence: CSAQRLAASYNEQFF.

The chain recombines TRBV6-4 with TRBJ2-1; a weak D match, TRBD1 (6 bases). Germline loops: CDR1 MRHNA, CDR2 SNTAGT. Trimming left V 2 bases short and J 5 bases short, with 7 bases between. The CDR3 is 13 amino acids. The CDR3 sequence is CASSDRDNNEQFF. The CDR3 coding sequence is TGTGCCAGCAGTGACAGGGACAACAATGAGCAGTTCTTC.

This clonotype has at least ten counts. The chain uses TRBV28 and TRBJ2-1; weak D call: TRBD1 (6 bases). The V gene's germline CDR1 is MDHEN and CDR2 SYDVKM. V was shortened by 5 bases and J by 0 bases, with 26 bases between the two germline ends. This CDR3 spans 20 amino acids. CDR3 loop: CASSLPPGHLSATSYNEQFF. CDR3 sequence (DNA): TGTGCCAGCAGTCTCCCTCCGGGACACCTTTCTGCCACCTCCTACAATGAGCAGTTCTTC.

This clonotype showed up many times. This chain connects TRBV18 to TRBJ2-1; no clear D gene. Trimming stripped 1 base from V and 4 bases from J, with 11 bases between. CDR3 length equals 15 residues. Per germline, CDR1 KGHSH and CDR2 LQKENI. Here the CDR3 reads CASSPRSAIYNEQFF. DNA of the CDR3: TGTGCCAGCTCACCACGATCGGCCATTTACAATGAGCAGTTCTTC.

The J gene is TRBJ2-7, the V gene TRBV15, with TRBD2 identical over 10 bases. This CDR3 comprises 17 residues. The J segment lost 4 bases and the V segment lost 4 bases, leaving 13 bases of the junction unmatched. The germline V gene has CDR1 LNHNV and CDR2 YYDKDF (reference sequence). CDR3 loop: CATSKTPPSGREYEQYF. The DNA of the CDR3 is TGTGCCACCAGCAAAACACCTCCTAGCGGGAGAGAGTACGAGCAGTACTTC.

The CDR3 protein is CASSSSGGAAQYF. CDR3 DNA sequence: TGTGCCAGCAGCTCTAGCGGGGGGGCCGCGCAGTATTTT. The chain links TRBV7-9 to TRBJ2-3; TRBD2 matches 12 bases. CDR1 and CDR2 from the germline V gene are SEHNR and FQNEAQ (reference sequence). The CDR3 covers 13 residues. J was trimmed by 10 bases and V by 4 bases; bases with no gene match: 3.

J is TRBJ2-1 and V is TRBV5-6, with D perhaps TRBD2 (6 bases). Germline V gene sequence: CDR1 SGHDT, CDR2 YYEEEE. Trimming took off 4 bases at V and 4 bases at J, with 12 bases between the two ends. The CDR3 contains 14 residues. The CDR3 is CASSPWDFYNEQFF. The CDR3 region has the DNA TGTGCCAGCAGCCCCTGGGACTTTTACAATGAGCAGTTCTTC. Full variable domain (rest looked up from reference TRBV5-6 and TRBJ2-1): DAGVTQSPTHLIKTRGQQVTLRCSPKSGHDTVSWYQQALGQGPQFIFQYYEEEERQRGNFPDRFSGHQFPNYSSELNVNALLLGDSALYLCASSPWDFYNEQFFGPGTRLTVL.

The chain employs TRBV27 and TRBJ2-2, with 8 positions matching TRBD2. The CDR3 length is 15 residues. Germline loops: CDR1 MNHEY, CDR2 SMNVEV (reference sequence). Trimming at V came to 9 bases and at J to 5 bases, leaving 11 bases not matched to a gene. CDR3 coding DNA: TGTGCCAGTACCGCAGGAGCGGGAGCTACCGGGGAGCTGTTTTTT. Translated, it gives CASTAGAGATGELFF.

The rearrangement joins TRBV4-1 to TRBJ2-7; 8 nucleotides agree with TRBD1. Germline V lookup: CDR1 MGHRA, CDR2 YSYEKL. Trimming cost V 0 bases and J 4 bases; bases outside gene matches: 8. The CDR3 spans 16 residues. The CDR3 sequence: CASSQDLSDRGYEQYF. For the CDR3, the DNA is TGCGCCAGCAGCCAAGATCTCAGTGACAGGGGTTACGAGCAGTACTTC.

Concerning this clonotype itself: A read error may explain this, as a much larger clone is one base away. The rearrangement uses TRBV28 and TRBJ2-7, with D hard to call. Looked up from germline, CDR1 is MDHEN and CDR2 is SYDVKM. The V and J ends lost 7 bases and 2 bases respectively, with 18 bases between them. The CDR3 has 15 amino acids. The DNA of the CDR3 is TGTGCCAGCACCGGACGTCCCTCTAAAGCCTACGAGCAGTACTTC. This codes for CASTGRPSKAYEQYF.

This clonotype was seen repeatedly, ten times or more. This chain uses TRBV30 with TRBJ1-1; TRBD1 might be the D (5 bases). The length of the CDR3 is 14 residues. Trimming stripped 4 bases from V and 3 bases from J, with 15 bases between. The germline V gene encodes CDR1 GTSNPN and CDR2 SVGIG (reference sequence). Here the CDR3 DNA reads TGTGCCTGGAAAGGACTGGCGGGACACACTGAAGCTTTCTTT. This codes for CAWKGLAGHTEAFF.

J is TRBJ1-2 and V is TRBV7-3; D is perhaps TRBD1 (5 bases). This CDR3 has 15 amino acids. Germline V gives CDR1 SGHTA, CDR2 FQGTGA. V was cut by 2 bases and J by 1 base, with 11 bases left in between. Here the CDR3 DNA reads TGTGCCAGCAGCTTAGGGGGACGGAATAACTATGGCTACACCTTC. As protein: CASSLGGRNNYGYTF.

This clonotype was recorded many times. This chain uses TRBV6-1 with TRBJ1-2, with a weak D call TRBD1 (5 bases). Germline CDR1 is MNHNS and CDR2 is SASEGT. This CDR3 has 12 residues. The V and J ends lost 6 bases and 6 bases respectively, with 11 bases between them. DNA of the CDR3: TGTGCCAGCAGCGCGGTAGGGGATGGCTACACCTTC. Amino acids: CASSAVGDGYTF.

This clonotype was counted ten times or more. This sequence joins TRBV5-6 and TRBJ2-1, with TRBD2 matching over 10 bases. The CDR3 contains 17 residues. V lost 4 bases, J lost 3 bases, and 10 bases stayed unmatched. Per the germline V gene, CDR1 is SGHDT and CDR2 is YYEEEE. The CDR3 is CASSKGLGLADYNEQFF. CDR3 nucleotide sequence: TGTGCCAGCAGCAAAGGGCTAGGACTAGCGGACTACAATGAGCAGTTCTTC. The entire variable domain, with the rest obtained from reference TRBV5-6 and TRBJ2-1, is as follows: DAGVTQSPTHLIKTRGQQVTLRCSPKSGHDTVSWYQQALGQGPQFIFQYYEEEERQRGNFPDRFSGHQFPNYSSELNVNALLLGDSALYLCASSKGLGLADYNEQFFGPGTRLTVL.

This clonotype was seen a handful of times. The chain employs TRBV10-3 and TRBJ2-5, with no clear D. CDR1 is ENHRY and CDR2 is SYGVKD in the germline V gene. This CDR3 comprises 13 residues. V was cut by 11 bases and J by 1 base, with 14 bases left in between. CDR3 sequence reads: CASRWFLQETQYF. CDR3 in DNA: TGTGCCTCCAGGTGGTTTCTCCAAGAGACCCAGTACTTC.

Comments on this clonotype: A much larger clone differs from this one at a single base, so this may be a read error. The chain combines TRBV20-1 with TRBJ2-5; 9 nucleotides match TRBD2. This CDR3 region has 14 residues. Germline V gene sequence: CDR1 DFQATT, CDR2 SNEGSKA (reference sequence). This CDR3 is CSASSGSGQETRYF. The CDR3 coding sequence is TGCAGTGCGAGTAGCGGGAGTGGCCAAGAGACCCGGTACTTC.

The rearrangement links TRBV6-2 or TRBV6-3 to TRBJ2-1; no firm D call. V lost 6 bases and J lost 4, with 13 bases in between. Germline values: CDR1 MNHEY, CDR2 SVGEGT. The CDR3 extends over 14 amino acids. CDR3 nucleotide sequence: TGTGCCAGCAGCCCAGAGGCAGTATACAATGAGCAGTTCTTC. Translating gives CASSPEAVYNEQFF.

This clonotype was counted at least ten times. This chain connects TRBV28 to TRBJ1-2; D gene uncertain. Germline CDR1 reads MDHEN; CDR2 reads SYDVKM. Trimming cost V 6 bases and J 3 bases, with 11 bases left between them. The CDR3 loop spans 13 amino acids. The CDR3 protein is CASRARIDYGYTF. CDR3 nucleotide sequence: TGTGCCAGCAGGGCCCGCATTGACTATGGCTACACCTTC.

This clonotype has at least ten counts. The V and J genes are TRBV29-1 and TRBJ1-1; 12 nucleotides match TRBD1. CDR3 size: 13 residues. Germline CDR1 reads SQVTM; CDR2 reads ANQGSEA. V shed 7 bases, J shed 8 bases, and the junction held 8 bases outside the gene matches. Here the CDR3 reads CSGLGQGANEAFF. The CDR3, as DNA: TGCAGCGGGCTGGGACAGGGGGCTAACGAAGCTTTCTTT. Complete variable domain (other parts from reference TRBV29-1 and TRBJ1-1): SAVISQKPSRDICQRGTSLTIQCQVDSQVTMMFWYRQQPGQSLTLIATANQGSEATYESGFVIDKFPISRPNLTFSTLTVSNMSPEDSSIYLCSGLGQGANEAFFGQGTRLTVV.

This clonotype was picked up many times. V and J are TRBV7-2 and TRBJ2-1; D possibly corresponds to TRBD2 (5 bases). CDR3 length equals 16 residues. Looked up from germline, CDR1 is SGHTA and CDR2 is FQGNSA. Trimming pared 7 bases from V and 7 bases from J, leaving 23 bases between. Written as DNA, the CDR3 is TGTGCCAGCACCTCCTCTAGTTCCTTACTAGTGAATGAGCAGTTCTTC. Residues: CASTSSSSLLVNEQFF.

There are many counts of this clonotype. The chain uses TRBV7-2 and TRBJ2-1, with D possibly being TRBD2 (5 bases). The germline CDR1 and CDR2 sequences are SGHTA and FQGNSA. The germline V and J ends were trimmed by 0 bases and 6 bases, with 6 bases remaining between them. The CDR3 has 13 residues. The DNA of the CDR3 is TGTGCCAGCAGCTTAGCTAGCGTCAATGAGCAGTTCTTC. Translated: CASSLASVNEQFF.

This clonotype occurred many times. This chain links TRBV20-1 with TRBJ2-3; D is ambiguous. Per germline, CDR1 DFQATT and CDR2 SNEGSKA (reference sequence). CDR3 length equals 11 residues. CDR3 sequence: CLGTLGDTQYF. As DNA, the CDR3 is TGCCTCGGAACCCTCGGAGATACGCAGTATTTT.

The gene calls are TRBV20-1 and TRBJ2-5, with 8 bases matching TRBD1. CDR3 size: 16 residues. V lost 4 bases to trimming and J lost 4 bases; unmatched junction nucleotides: 14. Germline V gives CDR1 DFQATT, CDR2 SNEGSKA (reference sequence). DNA for the CDR3: TGCAGTGCTACTCCGCCCCGACAGGGGACGGGAGAGACCCAGTACTTC. It is translated as CSATPPRQGTGETQYF.